This passage covers 27 T cell receptor beta chains from one sample sequenced in a study of cytomegalovirus exposure and HLA in healthy donors. Both 60 Vbeta primers and 13 Jbeta primers went into the PCR. The method was immunoSEQ multiplex PCR; TCRdb's version includes in-frame clones alone and lacks a portion of them. The sample has over 150,000 clones, about 77% seen once; the top ten hold under 3%. Input material: PBMCs. These receptor sequences come from a woman aged 25 to 39 in good health and CMV-seronegative.

J is TRBJ2-7 and V is TRBV13; TRBD2 aligns across 11 bases. V lost 3 bases to trimming and J lost 4 bases; unmatched junction nucleotides: 5. CDR1 and CDR2 (germline): PRHDT, FYEKMQ (reference sequence). The CDR3 is made up of 15 amino acids. The CDR3 DNA is TGTGCCAGCAGCTTGGGGACTAGCGGAGCTTACGAGCAGTACTTC. Translated, it gives CASSLGTSGAYEQYF. Full variable domain (missing parts from reference TRBV13 and TRBJ2-7): AAGVIQSPRHLIKEKRETATLKCYPIPRHDTVYWYQQGPGQDPQFLISFYEKMQSDKGSIPDRFSAQQFSDYHSELNMSSLELGDSALYFCASSLGTSGAYEQYFGPGTRLTVT.

The rearrangement joins TRBV11-1 to TRBJ2-1, with D maybe TRBD1 (8 bases). The length of the CDR3 is 16 residues. The germline V and J ends were trimmed by 8 bases and 0 bases, with 17 bases remaining between them. CDR1 is SGHAT, CDR2 FQDESV, per germline (reference sequence). This CDR3 is CASGLQGGVSYNEQFF. The CDR3 DNA is TGTGCCAGCGGACTACAGGGGGGGGTCTCCTACAATGAGCAGTTCTTC.

The chain has TRBV7-6 and TRBJ2-7; 12 bases match TRBD2. V was pared by 5 bases and J by 2 bases, with 10 bases of the junction left unmatched. Germline values: CDR1 SGHVS, CDR2 FNYEAQ. The length of the CDR3 is 17 residues. CDR3 sequence: CASSQTSGSPPTYEQYF. The CDR3 DNA reads TGTGCCAGCAGCCAGACTAGCGGGAGCCCCCCTACCTACGAGCAGTACTTC.

The rearrangement joins TRBV19 to TRBJ2-3, with TRBD1 matching 8 bases. Looked up from germline, CDR1 is LNHDA and CDR2 is SQIVND (reference sequence). This CDR3 region has 16 residues. V shed 5 bases and J 9 bases; nucleotides not matched to a gene: 16. Here the CDR3 DNA reads TGTGCCAGTAGTTCCTTGATAGGACAGGGTCTGGACACGCAGTATTTT. Amino acid sequence: CASSSLIGQGLDTQYF.

Turning to this clone: The junction departs from the called germline gene at one end, perhaps through a read error. This rearrangement joins TRBV2 to TRBJ1-2; D is perhaps TRBD1 (5 bases). CDR1 and CDR2 (germline): SNHLY, FYNNEI. This CDR3 comprises 13 residues. CDR3 sequence reads: CASRGPPVYGYPF. The CDR3 DNA sequence: TGTGCCAGCAGGGGGCCCCCAGTGTATGGCTACCCCTTC.

J is TRBJ1-1 and V is TRBV2; unclear D gene. The germline V gene encodes CDR1 SNHLY and CDR2 FYNNEI. Trimming took 5 bases from V and 1 from J, leaving 8 bases between them. The CDR3 runs to 13 residues. CDR3 amino acids: CASSTDSNTEAFF. DNA of the CDR3: TGTGCCAGCAGTACGGACTCGAACACTGAAGCTTTCTTT.

V and J are TRBV7-2 and TRBJ2-2; the D gene is possibly TRBD2 (5 bases). This CDR3 region has 16 residues. CDR1 SGHTA and CDR2 FQGNSA come from the germline V gene. The ends were cut back, 6 bases at V and 4 bases at J, with 18 bases in the middle. The CDR3 region is CASSQDSTFFTGELFF. DNA for the CDR3: TGTGCCAGCAGTCAGGACTCCACTTTCTTCACCGGGGAGCTGTTTTTT.

The chain has TRBV4-1 and TRBJ1-2; the D is unclear. CDR1 and CDR2 (germline): MGHRA, YSYEKL. The V end lost 1 base, the J end lost 6 bases, and 9 bases lay between the germline ends. The CDR3 has 13 amino acids. CDR3 protein: CASSQGGPHGYTF. CDR3 DNA sequence: TGCGCCAGCAGCCAAGGAGGCCCCCATGGCTACACCTTC.

The V call is TRBV5-5, the J call TRBJ2-1; 10 bases are shared with TRBD2. The length of the CDR3 is 16 residues. The J segment lost 7 bases and the V segment lost 4 bases, leaving 11 bases of the junction unmatched. Germline V gene lookup returns CDR1 SGHKS and CDR2 YYEKEE (reference sequence). The DNA of the CDR3 is TGTGCCAGCAGCAGCCAGCGGGGGGGCCGAGGTAATGAGCAGTTCTTC. This codes for CASSSQRGGRGNEQFF.

J is TRBJ2-1 and V is TRBV27, with 9 positions matching TRBD1. The CDR3 has 17 residues. Germline CDR1 reads MNHEY; CDR2 reads SMNVEV (reference sequence). Unmatched junction bases numbered 9, after V lost 3 bases and J lost 3 bases. CDR3 nucleotide sequence: TGTGCCAGCAGTTTCGGGTTGGGGACAGGGAACTACAATGAGCAGTTCTTC. Protein: CASSFGLGTGNYNEQFF.

V gene TRBV19 combines with J gene TRBJ2-5; no reliable D call. The J call is in doubt because the DNA end fits TRBJ2-7 better. The CDR3 has 13 amino acids. Germline V gene sequence: CDR1 LNHDA, CDR2 SQIVND (reference sequence). In DNA form, the CDR3 reads TGTGCCAGTAGGGTCATAAGCTCCTACGAGCAGTACTTC. The encoded protein is CASRVISSYEQYF.

This chain links TRBV19 with TRBJ2-1; D gene uncertain. Germline V gene sequence: CDR1 LNHDA, CDR2 SQIVND (reference sequence). The CDR3 sequence is 17 residues long. V was shortened by 2 bases and J by 0 bases, with 14 bases between the two germline ends. Here the CDR3 DNA reads TGTGCCAGTAGTATAAACCCCCCTAGGAGCTCCTACAATGAGCAGTTCTTC. This gives the protein CASSINPPRSSYNEQFF. Full variable domain (outside the CDR3, taken from reference TRBV19 and TRBJ2-1): DGGITQSPKYLFRKEGQNVTLSCEQNLNHDAMYWYRQDPGQGLRLIYYSQIVNDFQKGDIAEGYSVSREKKESFPLTVTSAQKNPTAFYLCASSINPPRSSYNEQFFGPGTRLTVL.

This clone is a singleton in its sample. The chain couples TRBV13 to TRBJ1-1; 8 bases agree with TRBD1. After removal of 4 bases from V and 1 base from J, the junction contained 5 bases not matched to a gene. Germline CDR1 and CDR2: PRHDT and FYEKMQ (reference sequence). CDR3 length: 15 amino acids. CDR3 nucleotides: TGTGCCAGCAGCTCTCGAACAGGGGGGAACACTGAAGCTTTCTTT. This translates into CASSSRTGGNTEAFF.

This clone was seen only a few times. V is TRBV5-1 and J is TRBJ2-5; tentatively, D is TRBD2 (6 bases). The CDR3 is made up of 14 amino acids. With 0 bases removed from V and 1 base from J, the gap between germline ends came to 7 bases. Germline V gene lookup returns CDR1 SGHRS and CDR2 YFSETQ. CDR3 residues: CASSLGGVQETQYF. The DNA of the CDR3 is TGCGCCAGCAGCTTGGGCGGGGTCCAAGAGACCCAGTACTTC. The whole variable domain, filled in from reference TRBV5-1 and TRBJ2-5, reads KAGVTQTPRYLIKTRGQQVTLSCSPISGHRSVSWYQQTPGQGLQFLFEYFSETQRNKGNFPGRFSGRQFSNSRSEMNVSTLELGDSALYLCASSLGGVQETQYFGPGTRLLVL.

This chain uses TRBV6-5 with TRBJ2-7; 8 nucleotides line up with TRBD1. Germline assignment: CDR1 MNHEY and CDR2 SVGAGI. With 4 bases clipped from V and 5 bases from J, the junction kept 7 bases outside the gene matches. The CDR3 has 14 amino acids. CDR3 bases: TGTGCCAGCAGTTCCGGACAGGGCAGCGACGAGCAGTACTTC. Encoded protein: CASSSGQGSDEQYF.

This clone came up a few times. The rearrangement uses TRBV6-1 and TRBJ2-7; 7 bases are shared with TRBD1. V was pared by 4 bases and J by 2 bases, with 5 bases of the junction left unmatched. The germline V gene has CDR1 MNHNS and CDR2 SASEGT. This CDR3 contains 14 residues. CDR3 loop: CASSGNRGPYEQYF. The DNA of the CDR3 is TGTGCCAGCAGTGGAAACAGGGGTCCCTACGAGCAGTACTTC.

This chain connects TRBV9 to TRBJ2-6; D possibly corresponds to TRBD1 (6 bases). The CDR3 has 15 residues. Germline V lookup: CDR1 SGDLS, CDR2 YYNGEE. The V end was cut by 3 bases, the J end by 2 bases, with 9 bases between. The CDR3: CASSAGQTGANVLTF. The CDR3 nucleotides read TGTGCCAGCAGCGCCGGACAGACTGGGGCCAACGTCCTGACTTTC.

The CDR3 bases are TGTGCCAGCAGCTCCAGACTAGCGGGGGTCACCGGGGAGCTGTTTTTT. This codes for CASSSRLAGVTGELFF. The genes are TRBV7-9 and TRBJ2-2; 12 nucleotides agree with TRBD2. Germline loops: CDR1 SEHNR, CDR2 FQNEAQ (reference sequence). The J segment lost 4 bases and the V segment lost 4 bases, leaving 4 bases of the junction unmatched. The length of the CDR3 is 16 residues.

The chain carries TRBV9 and TRBJ1-1; D gene unclear. Germline CDR1 is SGDLS and CDR2 is YYNGEE. V lost 4 bases to trimming and J lost 6 bases, with 10 bases between them. The CDR3 consists of 12 residues. This CDR3 reads CASSPREAEAFF. The CDR3 nucleotides read TGTGCCAGCAGCCCTCGGGAGGCTGAAGCTTTCTTT.

This clone was recorded once. The J gene is TRBJ2-1, the V gene TRBV6-5; maybe TRBD1 (5 bases). V dropped 0 bases and J dropped 5 bases, with 14 bases sitting between them. CDR3 length equals 16 residues. Germline V lookup: CDR1 MNHEY, CDR2 SVGAGI. The CDR3 DNA follows: TGTGCCAGCAGTTACTCAAGGACATTGCTAAACAATGAGCAGTTCTTC. Its translation is CASSYSRTLLNNEQFF.

The CDR3 region is CASSPTQGVGYTF. Written as DNA, the CDR3 is TGTGCCAGCAGCCCTACCCAGGGTGTAGGCTACACCTTC. The rearrangement joins TRBV7-2 to TRBJ1-2; the D gene is possibly TRBD1 (5 bases). Per the germline V gene, CDR1 is SGHTA and CDR2 is FQGNSA. CDR3 length equals 13 residues. Deletions cut 5 bases from V and 8 bases from J, with 15 bases between. Full variable domain (outside the CDR3, taken from reference TRBV7-2 and TRBJ1-2): GAGVSQSPSNKVTEKGKDVELRCDPISGHTALYWYRQSLGQGLEFLIYFQGNSAPDKSGLPSDRFSAERTGGSVSTLTIQRTQQEDSAVYLCASSPTQGVGYTFGSGTRLTVV.

The chain joins TRBV6-1 to TRBJ1-2; tentatively, D is TRBD1 (5 bases). The V and J ends lost 4 bases and 0 bases respectively, with 24 bases between them. Germline CDR1 and CDR2: MNHNS and SASEGT. The CDR3 is made up of 19 amino acids. The DNA of the CDR3 is TGTGCCAGCAGTGGGTTACAGGCCCGTCGAAGTTTAGCTAACTATGGCTACACCTTC. This encodes CASSGLQARRSLANYGYTF.

This chain joins TRBV6-4 and TRBJ2-3; D perhaps matches TRBD2 (6 bases). Germline-derived CDR1 and CDR2 are MRHNA and SNTAGT. Deletions cut 2 bases from V and 1 base from J, with 10 bases between. The CDR3 loop spans 15 amino acids. In nucleotides, the CDR3 is TGTGCCAGCAGTGACCCGGGAGCCGGCACAGATACGCAGTATTTT. Its translation: CASSDPGAGTDTQYF.

This rearrangement joins TRBV9 to TRBJ1-1, with D possibly TRBD1 on 5 matching bases. The CDR3 loop spans 13 amino acids. The V and J ends lost 3 bases and 8 bases respectively, with 14 bases between them. Germline values: CDR1 SGDLS, CDR2 YYNGEE. The CDR3 bases are TGTGCCAGCAGCGCATCCTCGGGGGGAGAAGCTTTCTTT. Translated, it gives CASSASSGGEAFF. Complete variable domain (other parts from reference TRBV9 and TRBJ1-1): DSGVTQTPKHLITATGQRVTLRCSPRSGDLSVYWYQQSLDQGLQFLIQYYNGEERAKGNILERFSAQQFPDLHSELNLSSLELGDSALYFCASSASSGGEAFFGQGTRLTVV.

Worth noting for this clone: One end of the junction fails to match germline, which may point to a read error. V is TRBV7-9 and J is TRBJ1-1; D is uncertain. Per the germline V gene, CDR1 is SEHNR and CDR2 is FQNEAQ (reference sequence). The CDR3 has 14 residues. The CDR3 here is CSSRSLRSPIQAFF. The CDR3 nucleotides are TGTTCCAGCAGATCGTTGAGGAGTCCCATTCAAGCTTTCTTT.

This clone was seen only once. V usage is TRBV7-6 and J usage is TRBJ1-3; 10 nucleotides agree with TRBD1. The V segment lost 1 base and the J segment 7 bases; nucleotides outside the gene matches: 4. The germline CDR1 and CDR2 sequences are SGHVS and FNYEAQ. This CDR3 spans 15 amino acids. The CDR3 nucleotides are TGTGCCAGCAGCTTAGGAGGACAGGGGGGGAACACCATATATTTT. Translation gives CASSLGGQGGNTIYF.

This chain uses TRBV27 with TRBJ1-5, with 7 bases aligning to TRBD1. V lost 6 bases to trimming and J lost 4 bases; unmatched junction nucleotides: 9. Germline CDR1 and CDR2: MNHEY and SMNVEV (reference sequence). CDR3 length: 15 amino acids. CDR3 in amino acids: CASRTGPLPNQPQHF. For the CDR3, the DNA is TGTGCCAGCAGGACAGGGCCTCTACCAAATCAGCCCCAGCATTTT.